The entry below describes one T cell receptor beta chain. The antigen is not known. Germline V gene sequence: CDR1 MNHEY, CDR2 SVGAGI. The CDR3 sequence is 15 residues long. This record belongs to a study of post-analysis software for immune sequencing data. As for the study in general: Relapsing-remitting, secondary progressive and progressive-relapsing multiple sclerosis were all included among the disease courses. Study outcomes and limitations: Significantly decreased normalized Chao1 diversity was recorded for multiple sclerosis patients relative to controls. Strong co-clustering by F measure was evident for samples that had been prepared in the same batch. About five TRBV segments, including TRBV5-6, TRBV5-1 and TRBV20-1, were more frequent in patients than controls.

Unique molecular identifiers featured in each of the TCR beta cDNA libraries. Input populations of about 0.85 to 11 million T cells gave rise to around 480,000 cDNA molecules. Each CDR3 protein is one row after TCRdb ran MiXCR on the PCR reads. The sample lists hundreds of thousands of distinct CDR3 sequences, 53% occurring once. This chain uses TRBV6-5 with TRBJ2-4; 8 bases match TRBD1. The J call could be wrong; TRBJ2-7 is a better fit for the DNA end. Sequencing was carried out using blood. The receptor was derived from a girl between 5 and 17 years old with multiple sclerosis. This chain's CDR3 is CASSIDRTGPYEQYF. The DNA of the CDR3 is TGTGCCAGCAGTATAGACAGGACAGGGCCCTACGAGCAGTACTTC.